The 26 T cell receptor beta chains reported below all come from one sample, sequenced in a study of T cells after yellow fever vaccination. TCRdb reanalysed the 5' RACE reads using MiXCR and keeps one entry per CDR3 protein. The table includes 300,000 to 450,000 distinct CDR3 sequences, 7% to 10% detected once. The sequenced sample was PBMCs, obtained about 49 days after the first yellow fever vaccination. The receptors come from a man aged 18 to 29 who received the YFV17D yellow fever vaccine.

The CDR3 nucleotides read TGTGCCAGCAGCATTACAGGGGTCAAAAACATTCAGTACTTC. Residues: CASSITGVKNIQYF. V gene TRBV7-2 combines with J gene TRBJ2-4, with 7 bases identical to TRBD1. Losses at the gene ends were 5 bases for V and 3 bases for J; bases not matched to a gene: 4. Germline V gene lookup returns CDR1 SGHTA and CDR2 FQGNSA. The CDR3 consists of 14 residues.

This clonotype turned up a few times. The V gene is TRBV18, the J gene TRBJ2-7; D is uncertain. The CDR3 is 16 residues long. CDR1 is KGHSH, CDR2 LQKENI, per germline. Trimming took 0 bases from V and 1 from J, leaving 13 bases between them. The CDR3 nucleotides are TGTGCCAGCTCACCACCCGCGGCTTTGGGTTCCTACGAGCAGTACTTC. Its translation: CASSPPAALGSYEQYF.

This clonotype occurred a few times. Mismatch with germline at one junction end may stem from a read error. This chain connects TRBV20-1 to TRBJ2-1, with 11 bases aligning to TRBD2. The germline V gene encodes CDR1 DFQATT and CDR2 SNEGSKA (reference sequence). The CDR3 runs 14 residues. The CDR3 loop reads CSASPGGLAGISLF. The CDR3 DNA reads TGCAGTGCTAGCCCCGGCGGACTAGCGGGTATTTCGCTCTTC.

The J gene is TRBJ2-5, the V gene TRBV4-1, with D possibly being TRBD2 (6 bases). The CDR3 runs to 15 residues. The ends were cut back, 3 bases at V and 2 bases at J, with 13 bases in the middle. CDR1 MGHRA and CDR2 YSYEKL come from the germline V gene. In DNA, the CDR3 is TGCGCCAGCAGCCATTTTATCAGCGGGCAAGAGACCCAGTACTTC. Translated: CASSHFISGQETQYF.

This sequence joins TRBV20-1 and TRBJ2-3; 9 bases are shared with TRBD2. Trimming at V came to 7 bases and at J to 2 bases, leaving 4 bases not matched to a gene. The germline gives CDR1 DFQATT, CDR2 SNEGSKA (reference sequence). This CDR3 is 13 amino acids long. The CDR3 is CSVAGGITDTQYF. The CDR3 DNA sequence: TGCAGTGTGGCGGGGGGGATCACAGATACGCAGTATTTT.

The rearrangement uses TRBV4-1 and TRBJ2-4, with D possibly being TRBD2 (6 bases). Deletions cut 1 base from V and 0 bases from J, with 13 bases between. CDR3 length: 17 residues. Germline CDR1 is MGHRA and CDR2 is YSYEKL. Written as DNA, the CDR3 is TGCGCCAGCAGCCAAGGGGCCAGGAGGGTAGCCAAAAACATTCAGTACTTC. Translated: CASSQGARRVAKNIQYF.

The chain carries TRBV5-1 and TRBJ1-5; 8 bases are shared with TRBD1. J gave up 9 bases and V 2 bases, and 7 bases lay outside the gene matches. This CDR3 contains 14 residues. The germline V gene encodes CDR1 SGHRS and CDR2 YFSETQ. The CDR3 sequence is CASSLLQGGRPQHF. CDR3 coding DNA: TGCGCCAGCAGCTTATTACAGGGGGGGAGGCCCCAGCATTTT.

A few counts support this clonotype. The chain joins TRBV5-1 to TRBJ2-6; D is possibly TRBD1 (6 bases). Germline CDR1 reads SGHRS; CDR2 reads YFSETQ. V was trimmed by 3 bases and J by 3 bases, leaving 13 bases between them. There are 16 residues in the CDR3. CDR3 in amino acids: CASSSTGSGGANVLTF. The CDR3 nucleotides are TGCGCCAGCAGCTCCACAGGGAGTGGTGGGGCCAACGTCCTGACTTTC.

V gene TRBV4-1 combines with J gene TRBJ2-7; 10 bases are a match to TRBD1. CDR1 and CDR2 (germline): MGHRA, YSYEKL. With V trimmed by 2 bases and J by 4 bases, 20 bases remained unmatched. The CDR3 length is 20 residues. The DNA of the CDR3 is TGCGCCAGCAGCCAAATATCTTGGACAGGGGGTCCAACCTACCAGTACGAGCAGTACTTC. Encoded protein: CASSQISWTGGPTYQYEQYF.

This clonotype came up a few times. V gene TRBV5-5 combines with J gene TRBJ2-1, with unresolved D. Trimming stripped 2 bases from V and 8 bases from J, with 8 bases between. The CDR3 extends over 12 amino acids. Germline CDR1 reads SGHKS; CDR2 reads YYEKEE (reference sequence). The CDR3 loop reads CASSFMSDEQFF. The CDR3 region has the DNA TGTGCCAGCAGCTTTATGTCCGATGAGCAGTTCTTC.

This clonotype has a handful of counts. The chain combines TRBV7-3 with TRBJ1-1, with 10 bases aligning to TRBD1. The CDR3 extends over 15 amino acids. CDR1 and CDR2 (germline): SGHTA, FQGTGA. J gave up 10 bases and V 0 bases, and 8 bases lay outside the gene matches. CDR3 region: CASSLTGTGETRAFF. In DNA form, the CDR3 reads TGTGCCAGCAGCTTAACTGGGACAGGGGAGACGCGAGCTTTCTTT.

The chain joins TRBV5-1 to TRBJ2-1; D uncertain. The CDR3 has 12 amino acids. Germline-derived CDR1 and CDR2 are SGHRS and YFSETQ. The V gene lost 4 bases and the J gene lost 6 bases, with 8 bases spanning the gap. Here the CDR3 DNA reads TGCGCCAGCAGCAACGACATCAATGAGCAGTTCTTC. This encodes CASSNDINEQFF. Using reference TRBV5-1 and TRBJ2-1 for the parts outside the CDR3, the full variable domain is KAGVTQTPRYLIKTRGQQVTLSCSPISGHRSVSWYQQTPGQGLQFLFEYFSETQRNKGNFPGRFSGRQFSNSRSEMNVSTLELGDSALYLCASSNDINEQFFGPGTRLTVL.

Comments on this clonotype: This clone may be a read error of a much larger clone one base away. The chain employs TRBV5-4 and TRBJ2-2; the match to TRBD2 covers 7 bases. This CDR3 region has 14 residues. The germline CDR1 and CDR2 sequences are SGHNT and YYREEE (reference sequence). CDR3 DNA: TGTGCCAGCAGCTTGAGCGGGGCGGCCGGGGAGCTGTTATTT. Protein sequence: CASSLSGAAGELLF.

The chain links TRBV6-2 or TRBV6-3 to TRBJ1-1; tentatively, D is TRBD1 (5 bases). The CDR3 spans 15 residues. CDR1 is MNHEY and CDR2 is SVGEGT in the germline V gene. V was shortened by 4 bases and J by 2 bases, with 14 bases between the two germline ends. The CDR3 DNA reads TGTGCCAGCAGTTCATTCGCCAGGGTAAACACTGAAGCTTTCTTT. This translates into CASSSFARVNTEAFF.

This clonotype has just a few counts. The chain couples TRBV7-9 to TRBJ1-2; D perhaps matches TRBD1 (5 bases). The length of the CDR3 is 16 residues. V shed 1 base and J shed 5 bases, with 17 bases lying between them. The germline V gene encodes CDR1 SEHNR and CDR2 FQNEAQ (reference sequence). The CDR3 DNA follows: TGTGCCAGCAGCTTAGGGCAGGGACGAGTTTTATATGGCTACACCTTC. Translation gives CASSLGQGRVLYGYTF.

The chain links TRBV11-2 to TRBJ2-6; D gene ambiguous. The V and J ends lost 5 bases and 2 bases respectively, with 19 bases between them. Looked up from germline, CDR1 is SGHAT and CDR2 is FQNNGV. The CDR3 has 18 residues. The CDR3 sequence is CASSVTHAPLPGANVLTF. The CDR3 nucleotides read TGTGCCAGCAGCGTCACCCATGCACCCCTCCCTGGGGCCAACGTCCTGACTTTC. The full variable domain, in which reference TRBV11-2 and TRBJ2-6 provide the parts outside the CDR3, is EAGVAQSPRYKIIEKRQSVAFWCNPISGHATLYWYQQILGQGPKLLIQFQNNGVVDDSQLPKDRFSAERLKGVDSTLKIQPAKLEDSAVYLCASSVTHAPLPGANVLTFGAGSRLTVL.

This clonotype has a handful of counts. The J gene is TRBJ2-7, the V gene TRBV5-1, with no clear D. Germline CDR1 reads SGHRS; CDR2 reads YFSETQ. V lost 4 bases and J lost 2, with 13 bases in between. This CDR3 comprises 14 residues. The chain's CDR3 is CASSKGKVTYEQYF. The CDR3 DNA reads as TGCGCCAGCAGCAAAGGGAAGGTGACCTACGAGCAGTACTTC. Combining the CDR3 with reference TRBV5-1 and TRBJ2-7 gives the whole variable domain KAGVTQTPRYLIKTRGQQVTLSCSPISGHRSVSWYQQTPGQGLQFLFEYFSETQRNKGNFPGRFSGRQFSNSRSEMNVSTLELGDSALYLCASSKGKVTYEQYFGPGTRLTVT.

The chain is built from TRBV5-8 and TRBJ2-3; the match to TRBD1 covers 10 bases. After removal of 4 bases from V and 2 bases from J, the junction contained 10 bases not matched to a gene. The CDR3 has 17 residues. CDR1 SGHTS and CDR2 YDEGEE come from the germline V gene. The DNA for the CDR3 is TGTGCCAGCAGCCGGGGCGGGACAGGGGCACTCACAGATACGCAGTATTTT. It is translated as CASSRGGTGALTDTQYF.

The genes are TRBV4-2 and TRBJ2-5, with 12 bases aligning to TRBD2. The length of the CDR3 is 17 residues. Trimming removed 0 bases from V and 1 base from J; junction bases left unmatched: 3. Per the germline V gene, CDR1 is LGHNA and CDR2 is YNFKEQ. CDR3 residues: CASSQDRTSGAQETQYF. CDR3 DNA: TGTGCCAGCAGCCAAGACCGGACTAGCGGGGCCCAAGAGACCCAGTACTTC.

The gene calls are TRBV6-4 and TRBJ2-3; no reliable D call. The CDR3 has 15 amino acids. CDR1 and CDR2 from the germline V gene are MRHNA and SNTAGT. Trimming cost V 6 bases and J 4 bases, with 17 bases left between them. CDR3 bases: TGTGCCAGCAGGCCGCATGGGCTAGTGCCAGATACGCAGTATTTT. It specifies CASRPHGLVPDTQYF.

This clonotype came up a few times. This rearrangement joins TRBV5-4 to TRBJ2-7; 11 bases fit TRBD2. The CDR3 length is 16 residues. The V segment lost 4 bases and the J segment 0 bases; nucleotides outside the gene matches: 6. Germline-derived CDR1 and CDR2 are SGHNT and YYREEE (reference sequence). CDR3 in DNA: TGTGCCAGCAGCAAATTAGCGGGGGGGAGCTCCTACGAGCAGTACTTC. It is translated as CASSKLAGGSSYEQYF.

The rearrangement links TRBV11-2 to TRBJ1-1; D may be TRBD1 (6 bases). Germline CDR1 and CDR2: SGHAT and FQNNGV. Trimming shortened V by 3 bases and J by 4 bases, and 9 bases separated the two germline ends. CDR3 size: 13 residues. The CDR3 loop reads CASSFLGGTEAFF. CDR3 bases: TGTGCCAGCAGCTTTCTAGGGGGCACTGAAGCTTTCTTT.

The chain is built from TRBV6-5 and TRBJ2-1; 7 bases fit TRBD2. Germline trimming cut 2 bases from V and 6 bases from J; bases unmatched to any gene: 7. This CDR3 spans 15 amino acids. CDR1 and CDR2 (germline): MNHEY, SVGAGI. The CDR3 region has the DNA TGTGCCAGCAGTTACCCGTATGCGGGGGTCAATGAGCAGTTCTTC. Translating it yields CASSYPYAGVNEQFF.

This clonotype was found a few times. The J gene is TRBJ2-7, the V gene TRBV6-1; no firm D call. The CDR3 totals 13 residues. Trimming pared 7 bases from V and 2 bases from J, leaving 12 bases between. Germline-derived CDR1 and CDR2 are MNHNS and SASEGT. CDR3 protein: CASNRPPPYEQYF. The DNA of the CDR3 is TGTGCCAGCAATAGACCACCGCCCTACGAGCAGTACTTC.

The chain employs TRBV6-1 and TRBJ2-7; D ambiguous. This CDR3 has 12 residues. Germline V lookup: CDR1 MNHNS, CDR2 SASEGT. Between the trimmed V and J ends, which lost 8 bases and 3 bases, there was a span of 11 bases. This CDR3 reads CASRPEVYEQYF. CDR3 nucleotides: TGTGCCAGCCGGCCTGAGGTCTACGAGCAGTACTTC.

The rearrangement uses TRBV19 and TRBJ2-1; a possible D gene is TRBD2 (5 bases). Germline lookup yields CDR1 LNHDA and CDR2 SQIVND (reference sequence). The CDR3 loop spans 15 amino acids. The V end lost 4 bases, the J end lost 4 bases, and 14 bases lay between the germline ends. The DNA for the CDR3 is TGTGCCAGTAGTAGAGAAATCGGGGTTTACAATGAGCAGTTCTTC. Translating it yields CASSREIGVYNEQFF.